Here is one T cell receptor beta chain with its context. The antigen is unknown. This sample was taken from a study of T cells in Graves' hyperthyroidism and ophthalmopathy. Points from the study as a whole: Most thyroid clonotypes that were expanded above 0.001 also turned up in blood.

RNA transcripts gave rise to amplified TCR beta CDR3 regions. The primer set for the first-round RT-PCR of the TCR CDR3 was HTBI. TCRdb reprocessed the multiplex PCR reads with MiXCR, giving one entry per CDR3 protein. The sample has approximately 640,000 distinct CDR3 sequences, 15% to 20% seen once. Per germline, CDR1 SGHDN and CDR2 FVKESK. Trimming took 0 bases from V and 2 from J, leaving 12 bases between them. The CDR3 has 16 residues. Patients aged 18 to 65 had newly diagnosed hyperthyroidism lasting under 2 months. Diagnostic decisions used clinical symptoms, serum thyroxine and TRAb, thyroid ultrasound and orbital computed tomography.

The V call is TRBV14, the J call TRBJ2-3; perhaps TRBD1 as D (6 bases). The receptor was isolated from a woman aged 25 to 45 with Graves' hyperthyroidism. The source material was blood. CDR3 coding DNA: TGTGCCAGCAGCCAAGAACGGACAGCCCTCACAGATACGCAGTATTTT. Amino acids: CASSQERTALTDTQYF.